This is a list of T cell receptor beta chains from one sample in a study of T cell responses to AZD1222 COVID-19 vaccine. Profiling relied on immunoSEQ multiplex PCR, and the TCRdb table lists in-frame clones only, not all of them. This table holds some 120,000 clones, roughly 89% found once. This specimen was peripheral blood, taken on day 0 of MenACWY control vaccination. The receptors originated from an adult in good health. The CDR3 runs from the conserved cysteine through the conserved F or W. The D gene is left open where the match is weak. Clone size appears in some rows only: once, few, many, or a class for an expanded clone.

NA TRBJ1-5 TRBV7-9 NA CASSPEGIGNQPQHF TGTGCCAGCAGCCCCGAGGGGATAGGCAATCAGCCCCAGCATTTT
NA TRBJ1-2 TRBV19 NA CASSIDVGSVGGPGYGYTF TGTGCCAGTAGTATAGATGTCGGTTCGGTAGGGGGGCCCGGCTATGGCTACACCTTC
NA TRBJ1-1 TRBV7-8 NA CASSTEQHTTTEAFF TGTGCCAGCAGCACCGAACAGCATACAACGACTGAAGCTTTCTTT
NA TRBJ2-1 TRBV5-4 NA CASSPDIYNEQFF TGTGCCAGCAGCCCGGACATATACAATGAGCAGTTCTTC
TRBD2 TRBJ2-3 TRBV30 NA CALSGTSTDTQYF TGTGCCCTTAGCGGGACTAGCACAGATACGCAGTATTTT
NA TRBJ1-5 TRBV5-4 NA CASSLAGGNQPQHF TGTGCCAGCAGCTTGGCGGGGGGGAATCAGCCCCAGCATTTT
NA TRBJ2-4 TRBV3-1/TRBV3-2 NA CASSQAGENIQYF TGTGCCAGCAGCCAAGCCGGGGAAAACATTCAGTACTTC
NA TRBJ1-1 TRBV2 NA CASERDTKTEAFF TGTGCCAGCGAACGGGACACCAAGACTGAAGCTTTCTTT
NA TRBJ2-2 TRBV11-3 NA CASSQGQWGGELFF TGTGCCAGCAGCCAAGGACAGTGGGGCGGGGAGCTGTTTTTT
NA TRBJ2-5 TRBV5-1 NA CASSGSGSHAETQYF TGCGCCAGCAGCGGGTCAGGGAGCCACGCGGAGACCCAGTACTTC
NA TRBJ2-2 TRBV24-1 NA CATSLGTGELFF TGTGCCACCAGTCTGGGGACCGGGGAGCTGTTTTTT
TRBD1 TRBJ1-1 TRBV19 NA CASQGALNTEAFF TGTGCCAGCCAGGGGGCTTTGAACACTGAAGCTTTCTTT
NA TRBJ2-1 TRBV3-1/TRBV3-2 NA CASSHTTGTSYNEQFF TGTGCCAGCAGCCACACGACCGGGACTTCTTACAATGAGCAGTTCTTC
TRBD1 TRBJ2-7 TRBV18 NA CASSPPRTGGYEQYF TGTGCCAGCTCACCTCCACGTACAGGGGGCTACGAGCAGTACTTC
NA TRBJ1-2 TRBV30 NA CAWSQSGHYGYTF TGTGCCTGGAGTCAGTCAGGGCACTATGGCTACACCTTC
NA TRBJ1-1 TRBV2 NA CASSPERGGNTEAFF TGTGCCAGCAGTCCGGAAAGGGGCGGGAACACTGAAGCTTTCTTT
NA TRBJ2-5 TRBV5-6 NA CASSLVTDQTQYF TGTGCCAGCAGCTTGGTGACAGACCAGACCCAGTACTTC
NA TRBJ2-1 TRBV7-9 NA CASSLVLPDNEQFF TGTGCCAGCAGCTTAGTGTTGCCCGACAATGAGCAGTTCTTC
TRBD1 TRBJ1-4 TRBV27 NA CASSPLTGGNEKLFF TGTGCCAGCAGTCCCCTGACAGGGGGCAATGAAAAACTGTTTTTT
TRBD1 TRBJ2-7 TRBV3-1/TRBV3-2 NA CASSPRDRGNEQYF TGTGCCAGCAGCCCCCGGGACAGGGGTAATGAGCAGTACTTC
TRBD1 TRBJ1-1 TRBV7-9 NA CASSPDRRAMNTEAFF TGTGCCAGCAGCCCGGACAGGAGGGCTATGAACACTGAAGCTTTCTTT
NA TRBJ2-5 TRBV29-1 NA CSVESPRQETQYF TGCAGCGTTGAATCCCCTCGCCAAGAGACCCAGTACTTC
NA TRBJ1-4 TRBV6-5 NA CASSYGGAANEKLFF TGTGCCAGCAGTTACGGCGGGGCGGCTAATGAAAAACTGTTTTTT
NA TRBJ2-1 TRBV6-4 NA CASSVGAFYNEQFF TGTGCCAGCAGTGTGGGGGCCTTCTACAATGAGCAGTTCTTC
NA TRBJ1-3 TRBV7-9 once CASSLDLSNGNTIYF TGTGCCAGCAGCCTAGATCTGAGTAACGGAAACACCATATATTTT
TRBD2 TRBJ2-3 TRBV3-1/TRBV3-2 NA CASSQELAGVGTDTQYF TGTGCCAGCAGCCAAGAACTAGCGGGAGTGGGAACAGATACGCAGTATTTT
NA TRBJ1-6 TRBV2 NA CASSAGIWSPLHF TGTGCCAGCAGTGCGGGAATCTGGTCACCCCTCCACTTT
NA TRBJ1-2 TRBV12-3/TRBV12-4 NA CASSRGEGYGYTF TGTGCCAGCAGTCGAGGAGAGGGCTATGGCTACACCTTC
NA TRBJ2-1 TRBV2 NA CASSVSYNEQFF TGTGCCAGCAGTGTGTCCTACAATGAGCAGTTCTTC
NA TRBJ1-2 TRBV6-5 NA CASTRAGEGLSGYTF TGTGCCAGCACCAGGGCCGGGGAGGGTTTGAGTGGCTACACCTTC
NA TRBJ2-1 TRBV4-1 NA CASSQLFEGHEQFF TGCGCCAGCAGCCAATTGTTCGAGGGTCATGAGCAGTTCTTC
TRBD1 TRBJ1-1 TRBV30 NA CAWVYRGANTEAFF TGTGCCTGGGTTTACAGGGGAGCGAACACTGAAGCTTTCTTT
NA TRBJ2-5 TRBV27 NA CASSFSPQGGQETQYF TGTGCCAGCAGTTTTTCCCCTCAAGGGGGCCAAGAGACCCAGTACTTC
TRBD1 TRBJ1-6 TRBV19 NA CASSRGQGANSPLHF TGTGCCAGTAGCAGGGGACAGGGCGCTAATTCACCCCTCCACTTT
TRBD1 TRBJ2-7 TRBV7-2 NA CASSRGTGTIYEQYF TGTGCCAGCAGCCGCGGGACAGGGACCATTTACGAGCAGTACTTC
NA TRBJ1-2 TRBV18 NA CASSPEGADGYTF TGTGCCAGCTCACCAGAGGGAGCCGATGGCTACACCTTC
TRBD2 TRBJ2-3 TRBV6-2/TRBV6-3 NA CASSQPGLFSGSTDTQYF TGTGCCAGCAGTCAACCCGGACTATTTAGCGGGAGCACAGATACGCAGTATTTT